This passage covers 30 T cell receptor beta chains from one sample sequenced in a study of blood T cell repertoires in COVID-19. TCRdb's table, derived via immunoSEQ multiplex PCR, lists solely in-frame clones and lacks some. The profile shows about 90,000 clones, approximately 88% of them singletons. The specimen sequenced was peripheral blood. These receptors all come from a woman at least 80 years old with active or convalescent COVID-19.

The rearrangement uses TRBV5-6 and TRBJ1-3; no definite D call. CDR1 is SGHDT, CDR2 YYEEEE, per germline. This CDR3 contains 16 residues. Trimming removed 1 base from V and 2 bases from J, with 13 bases in between. CDR3 residues: CASSLRRTHTGNTIYF. CDR3 nucleotides: TGTGCCAGCAGCTTGAGGAGGACGCACACTGGAAACACCATATATTTT.

The chain links TRBV9 to TRBJ2-7; D may be TRBD2 (6 bases). Per germline, CDR1 SGDLS and CDR2 YYNGEE. V lost 0 bases and J 0 bases, leaving 10 bases between the germline ends. The CDR3 spans 15 residues. The CDR3 reads CASSVGRAASYEQYF. CDR3 nucleotides: TGTGCCAGCAGCGTAGGGAGGGCTGCCTCCTACGAGCAGTACTTC.

The chain has TRBV6-6 and TRBJ1-1; D gene ambiguous. The length of the CDR3 is 13 residues. Looked up from germline, CDR1 is MNHNY and CDR2 is SVGAGI (reference sequence). V gave up 7 bases and J gave up 3 bases, with 12 bases separating them. CDR3 bases: TGTGCCAGCACCGCGGAGGGCTACACTGAAGCTTTCTTT. Translation gives CASTAEGYTEAFF.

V usage is TRBV2 and J usage is TRBJ1-6; maybe TRBD1 (6 bases). Per germline, CDR1 SNHLY and CDR2 FYNNEI. The CDR3 has 15 residues. V shed 6 bases and J shed 5 bases, with 14 bases lying between them. The CDR3 DNA reads TGTGCCAGCAGGGAACGAGGGGGAAATAATTCACCCCTCCACTTT. Its translation is CASRERGGNNSPLHF.

The chain couples TRBV24-1 to TRBJ2-7, with 8 bases lining up with TRBD1. Germline V gives CDR1 KGHDR, CDR2 SFDVKD. CDR3 length equals 15 residues. Germline trimming cut 3 bases from V and 0 bases from J; bases unmatched to any gene: 3. CDR3 coding DNA: TGTGCCACCAGTGATCCTACAGGGGGCTCCTACGAGCAGTACTTC. Protein: CATSDPTGGSYEQYF.

The chain employs TRBV12-5 and TRBJ2-3; D may be TRBD1 (6 bases). Trimming removed 0 bases at V and 3 bases at J, with 16 bases between. This CDR3 has 17 amino acids. CDR1 LGHNT and CDR2 FRNRAP come from the germline V gene. The CDR3 loop reads CASGLVTQGLMTDTQYF. In DNA, the CDR3 is TGTGCTAGTGGTTTGGTTACCCAGGGGTTAATGACAGATACGCAGTATTTT.

The rearrangement uses TRBV11-3 and TRBJ2-3; possible D gene TRBD2, 6 bases. The CDR3 is 14 residues long. The V and J ends lost 5 bases and 0 bases respectively, with 9 bases between them. CDR1 and CDR2 (germline): SGHNT, YENEEA. The CDR3 protein is CASSLGTSTDTQYF. The CDR3 DNA reads TGTGCCAGCAGCCTCGGGACTAGCACAGATACGCAGTATTTT.

CDR3 in DNA: TGTGCCACCAGTGATTTGACAGGCGAAAAACTGTTTTTT. Translation: CATSDLTGEKLFF. This chain joins TRBV24-1 and TRBJ1-4; D is possibly TRBD1 (5 bases). The germline gives CDR1 KGHDR, CDR2 SFDVKD. V was cut by 0 bases and J by 8 bases, with 6 bases left in between. The CDR3 is 13 amino acids.

J is TRBJ2-1 and V is TRBV9; 12 bases agree with TRBD2. There are 15 residues in the CDR3. V lost 3 bases to trimming and J lost 3 bases; unmatched junction nucleotides: 1. The germline gives CDR1 SGDLS, CDR2 YYNGEE. For the CDR3, the DNA is TGTGCCAGCAGCGCGACTAGCGGGGGCTACAATGAGCAGTTCTTC. As protein: CASSATSGGYNEQFF.

V is TRBV9 and J is TRBJ1-5, with D maybe TRBD1 (6 bases). CDR1 is SGDLS, CDR2 YYNGEE, per germline. V was cut by 3 bases and J by 0 bases, with 10 bases left in between. This CDR3 is built from 15 residues. The chain's CDR3 is CASSAAGDSNQPQHF. In DNA form, the CDR3 reads TGTGCCAGCAGCGCAGCAGGGGATAGCAATCAGCCCCAGCATTTT.

The chain is built from TRBV28 and TRBJ1-5; tentative D call: TRBD1 (6 bases). V gave up 2 bases and J gave up 10 bases, with 15 bases separating them. The CDR3 has 14 amino acids. Germline CDR1 MDHEN, CDR2 SYDVKM. The CDR3 sequence is CASSLDRPSHPQHF. CDR3 DNA sequence: TGTGCCAGCAGTTTAGACAGGCCGAGCCATCCCCAGCATTTT.

With respect to this clone: Compared with germline, one end of the junction differs, possibly owing to a read error. V gene TRBV6-1 combines with J gene TRBJ2-7, with D perhaps TRBD1 (6 bases). There are 11 residues in the CDR3. The V gene's germline CDR1 is MNHNS and CDR2 SASEGT. Written as DNA, the CDR3 is TGTGCCACCCGGACAGCCTACGCGCAGTACTTC. Translation gives CATRTAYAQYF.

V usage is TRBV11-1 and J usage is TRBJ1-1; TRBD1 is a possible D gene (6 bases). The V end was cut by 5 bases, the J end by 1 base, with 11 bases between. This CDR3 is built from 14 residues. Germline V gene data show CDR1 as SGHAT and CDR2 as FQDESV (reference sequence). The DNA for the CDR3 is TGTGCCAGCAGCCAAGACAGGACGAACACTGAAGCTTTCTTT. It codes for CASSQDRTNTEAFF.

A word on this clone: The junction differs from germline at one of its ends, possibly a read error. V and J are TRBV28 and TRBJ2-7, with 9 bases lining up with TRBD1. Germline V lookup: CDR1 MDHEN, CDR2 SYDVKM. The CDR3 runs 13 residues. CDR3 coding DNA: TGTGCCAGCAGCCCTAGGACAGGGGTCCCTTATTTTTTC. Amino acid sequence: CASSPRTGVPYFF.

The chain uses TRBV3-1 (or the pseudogene TRBV3-2) and TRBJ2-1; 9 positions agree with TRBD2. The J segment lost 7 bases and the V segment lost 1 base, leaving 5 bases of the junction unmatched. The CDR3 runs 15 residues. CDR1 and CDR2 from the germline V gene are LGHDT and YNNKEL (reference sequence). This chain's CDR3 is CASSQALAGRNEQFF. The CDR3 DNA sequence: TGTGCCAGCAGCCAAGCGCTAGCGGGGCGTAATGAGCAGTTCTTC.

This chain connects TRBV5-1 to TRBJ2-1; 8 bases fit TRBD1. The CDR3 consists of 15 residues. Germline V gene lookup returns CDR1 SGHRS and CDR2 YFSETQ. The V gene end was trimmed by 0 bases and the J gene end by 8 bases; junction bases not matched to a gene: 7. The CDR3 spells CASSLGQGAYHEQFF. The CDR3 DNA follows: TGCGCCAGCAGCTTGGGCCAGGGGGCGTATCATGAGCAGTTCTTC.

The chain combines TRBV6-2 or TRBV6-3 with TRBJ1-2; D is uncertain. With 4 bases removed from V and 4 bases from J, the gap between germline ends came to 7 bases. The CDR3 loop spans 12 amino acids. Germline lookup yields CDR1 MNHEY and CDR2 SVGEGT. CDR3 bases: TGTGCCAGCAGTTCTACTGTCTATGGCTACACCTTC. The encoded protein is CASSSTVYGYTF.

The rearrangement uses TRBV3-1 (or the pseudogene TRBV3-2) and TRBJ1-2; TRBD1 agrees at 8 bases. V shed 2 bases and J 9 bases; nucleotides not matched to a gene: 5. This CDR3 contains 13 residues. Per germline, CDR1 LGHDT and CDR2 YNNKEL (reference sequence). CDR3: CASSQTTGVRYTF. The DNA for the CDR3 is TGTGCCAGCAGCCAAACGACAGGGGTCCGCTACACCTTC.

The chain couples TRBV19 to TRBJ2-3; TRBD2 matches at 10 bases. V shed 4 bases and J 3 bases; nucleotides not matched to a gene: 7. Per the germline V gene, CDR1 is LNHDA and CDR2 is SQIVND (reference sequence). The CDR3 is made up of 16 amino acids. CDR3 nucleotides: TGTGCCAGTAGTAGGGTAGCGGGGGGTCAGACAGATACGCAGTATTTT. It is translated as CASSRVAGGQTDTQYF.

V and J are TRBV6-5 and TRBJ2-1, with D possibly TRBD2 on 5 matching bases. Germline lookup yields CDR1 MNHEY and CDR2 SVGAGI. The CDR3 runs 13 residues. The V end was cut by 10 bases, the J end by 8 bases, with 18 bases between. The CDR3 is CATSSGMGDEQFF. The CDR3, as DNA: TGTGCCACCAGCTCCGGGATGGGCGATGAGCAGTTCTTC.

The rearrangement joins TRBV28 to TRBJ2-7; D is possibly TRBD1 (6 bases). The V end lost 3 bases, the J end lost 0 bases, and 12 bases lay between the germline ends. The CDR3 loop spans 15 amino acids. The V gene's germline CDR1 is MDHEN and CDR2 SYDVKM. CDR3 region: CASSFWQGPSYEQYF. The DNA for the CDR3 is TGTGCCAGCAGTTTCTGGCAGGGGCCCTCCTACGAGCAGTACTTC.

This chain connects TRBV9 to TRBJ1-6; 9 nucleotides agree with TRBD1. V shed 3 bases and J 7 bases; nucleotides not matched to a gene: 11. This CDR3 comprises 17 residues. Germline CDR1 is SGDLS and CDR2 is YYNGEE. CDR3 bases: TGTGCCAGCAGCGAGACGTTAGGTGGACAGGGGAATTCACCCCTCCACTTT. It translates to CASSETLGGQGNSPLHF.

This clone was seen just once. The chain couples TRBV20-1 to TRBJ2-1; D perhaps matches TRBD2 (6 bases). The V gene's germline CDR1 is DFQATT and CDR2 SNEGSKA (reference sequence). This CDR3 region has 12 residues. Trimming took 3 bases from V and 8 from J, leaving 11 bases between them. In DNA, the CDR3 is TGCAGTGCTAGTACTAGCTCCGATGAGCAGTTCTTC. Encoded protein: CSASTSSDEQFF.

This chain uses TRBV5-1 with TRBJ2-7, with 12 bases that match TRBD2. Germline V gene sequence: CDR1 SGHRS, CDR2 YFSETQ. V lost 0 bases to trimming and J lost 0 bases; unmatched junction nucleotides: 1. The CDR3 is made up of 16 amino acids. Here the CDR3 DNA reads TGCGCCAGCAGCTTGGGGACTAGCGGGGCCTCCTACGAGCAGTACTTC. It specifies CASSLGTSGASYEQYF.

This sequence joins TRBV11-1 and TRBJ2-1; 8 bases are a match to TRBD1. Germline loops: CDR1 SGHAT, CDR2 FQDESV (reference sequence). Germline trimming cut 5 bases from V and 8 bases from J; bases unmatched to any gene: 11. CDR3 length: 15 amino acids. The CDR3 protein is CASSRGGRGLDEQFF. DNA for the CDR3: TGTGCCAGCAGCCGAGGCGGCAGGGGGCTTGATGAGCAGTTCTTC.

V is TRBV11-2 and J is TRBJ2-7, with TRBD2 matching 10 bases. Germline lookup yields CDR1 SGHAT and CDR2 FQNNGV. The CDR3 totals 16 residues. The J segment lost 2 bases and the V segment lost 2 bases, leaving 6 bases of the junction unmatched. The CDR3 protein is CASSLLRTSGAYEQYF. In DNA, the CDR3 is TGTGCCAGCAGCTTACTCAGGACTAGCGGTGCCTACGAGCAGTACTTC.

This chain links TRBV19 with TRBJ2-5; 15 bases line up with TRBD2. Germline V gives CDR1 LNHDA, CDR2 SQIVND (reference sequence). V shed 10 bases, J shed 3 bases, and the junction held 3 bases outside the gene matches. The CDR3 contains 14 residues. As DNA, the CDR3 is TGTGCCACCTGGACTAGCGGGGGGGAAGAGACCCAGTACTTC. The encoded protein is CATWTSGGEETQYF.

The chain couples TRBV6-2 or TRBV6-3 to TRBJ1-5; possibly TRBD1 for D (6 bases). V lost 5 bases and J lost 9, with 17 bases in between. The CDR3 totals 14 residues. The germline V gene encodes CDR1 MNHEY and CDR2 SVGEGT. Written as DNA, the CDR3 is TGTGCCAGCAGTAACCGGGACACGGCTGGGCCCCAGCATTTT. Amino acids: CASSNRDTAGPQHF.

The chain combines TRBV6-6 with TRBJ2-3; a possible D gene is TRBD2 (6 bases). V was shortened by 6 bases and J by 4 bases, with 14 bases between the two germline ends. Looked up from germline, CDR1 is MNHNY and CDR2 is SVGAGI (reference sequence). The CDR3 sequence is 14 residues long. The CDR3 loop is CASSPAGRSDTQYF. The CDR3, as DNA: TGTGCCAGCAGCCCAGCGGGCAGGTCAGATACGCAGTATTTT.

A note on this clone: At one end the junction does not follow the germline gene, possibly because of a read error. V gene TRBV4-3 combines with J gene TRBJ1-2, with 7 bases aligning to TRBD1. Looked up from germline, CDR1 is LGHNA and CDR2 is YSLEER. The CDR3 covers 14 residues. The DNA for the CDR3 is TGCGCCAGCAGCCAGACGACAGGGACCTATGGCCACACCTTC. Its translation is CASSQTTGTYGHTF.